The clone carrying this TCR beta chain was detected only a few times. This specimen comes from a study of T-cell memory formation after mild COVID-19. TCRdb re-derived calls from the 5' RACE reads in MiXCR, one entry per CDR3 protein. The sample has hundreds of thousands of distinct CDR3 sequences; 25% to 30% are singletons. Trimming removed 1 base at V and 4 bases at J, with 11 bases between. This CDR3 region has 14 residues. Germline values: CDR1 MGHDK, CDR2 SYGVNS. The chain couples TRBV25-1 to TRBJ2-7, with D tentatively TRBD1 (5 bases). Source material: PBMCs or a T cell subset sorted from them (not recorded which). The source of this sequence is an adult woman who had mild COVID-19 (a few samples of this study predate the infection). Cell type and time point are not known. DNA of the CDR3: TGTGCCAGCAGTGAATGGGGCAGAGCTTACGAGCAGTACTTC. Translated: CASSEWGRAYEQYF.